A selection of T cell receptor beta chains follows, all from one sample in a study of identical twins. Each CDR3 protein gets one entry after TCRdb re-called the 5' RACE reads with MiXCR. The data contain about 530,000 distinct CDR3 sequences, 20% to 25% of them seen just once; the ten biggest clones take up approximately 0.52%. The same data also contributed to another study, on yellow fever vaccine responses in identical twins.

The specimen sequenced was CD4+ T cells sorted from blood. The source is a woman aged 18-29 years in good health. The CDR3 runs from the conserved cysteine through the conserved F or W. D genes are given only for firm matches. Clone size is shown for a subset of rows, as once, few, many or a class of expanded clone.

d_gene	abundance	j_gene	v_gene	CDR3nt	CDR3aa
.	.	TRBJ2-1	TRBV14	TGTGCCAGCAGCCAATCTGGTTTTGAGCAGTTCTTC	CASSQSGFEQFF
.	once	TRBJ1-5	TRBV7-2	TGTGCCAGCAGCTCCCAGGGGCCCCTCAGGGCGCCCCAGCATTTT	CASSSQGPLRAPQHF
TRBD2	.	TRBJ2-1	TRBV12-3/TRBV12-4	TGTGCCAGCAGTTTTGAGGGTGGTCGGGAGGGCCGTACCTACAATGAGCAGTTCTTC	CASSFEGGREGRTYNEQFF
.	few	TRBJ2-1	TRBV12-3/TRBV12-4	TGTGCCACCAGGTCGGCCAATGAGCAGTTCTTC	CATRSANEQFF
.	once	TRBJ2-7	TRBV20-1	TGCAGTGCTAGAGGTGGGATCTCCTACGAGCAGTACTTC	CSARGGISYEQYF
TRBD1	few	TRBJ2-1	TRBV10-3	TGTGCCACGAAAGCACAGGGGGGAATTTACAATGAGCAGTTCTTC	CATKAQGGIYNEQFF
.	few	TRBJ2-3	TRBV20-1	TGCAGTGCTAGAGATTGGGATACGCAGTATTTT	CSARDWDTQYF
.	.	TRBJ2-6	TRBV4-1	.	CASSQSDWGSGANVLTF
.	few	TRBJ2-5	TRBV5-1	TGCGCCAGCAGCTGGGGCATGGGGGAAGAGACCCAGTACTTC	CASSWGMGEETQYF
TRBD2	.	TRBJ2-1	TRBV20-1	TGCAGTGCTAGAGATCAAGGGACTAGCGGGAGAGGACAGTTCTTC	CSARDQGTSGRGQFF
.	.	TRBJ2-1	TRBV11-3	TGTGCCAGCAGCTACCGGGACTCTGTCAACAATGAGCAGTTCTTC	CASSYRDSVNNEQFF
.	.	TRBJ1-2	TRBV12-3/TRBV12-4	TGTGCCAGCAGTCCCGGGAGTTTCAGCTACACCTTC	CASSPGSFSYTF
.	few	TRBJ2-7	TRBV7-9	TGTGCCAGCAGCTTAGAACACCCGAGCTCCTACGAGCAGTACTTC	CASSLEHPSSYEQYF
.	.	TRBJ1-2	TRBV20-1	TGCAGTGCTAGAGTTTCCGGCTACACCTTC	CSARVSGYTF
.	.	TRBJ2-6	TRBV2	TGTGCCAGCAGTCCTGGGGGAGGGGGTTACTCTGGGGCCAACGTCCTGACTTTC	CASSPGGGGYSGANVLTF
.	few	TRBJ1-2	TRBV29-1	TGCAGCGTTGGAGAGGGAGGTTTCGGCTATGGCTACACCTTC	CSVGEGGFGYGYTF
TRBD2	.	TRBJ2-2	TRBV10-3	TGTGCCATGGGGGGGGTTCCGAACACCGGGGAGCTGTTTTTT	CAMGGVPNTGELFF
TRBD2	.	TRBJ2-1	TRBV20-1	TGCAGTGCTAGCCCGGGACTAGTCAATGAGCAGTTCTTC	CSASPGLVNEQFF
TRBD1	few	TRBJ2-7	TRBV10-3	TGTGCCATCAGTGCCGGGACAGGGGGTTCCTACGAGCAGTACTTC	CAISAGTGGSYEQYF
.	.	TRBJ2-1	TRBV7-2	TGTGCCAGCAGCCCAAGAGGGCGAGGAGGTCTGTTCAATGAGCAGTTCTTC	CASSPRGRGGLFNEQFF
.	many	TRBJ1-6	TRBV7-8	TGTGCCAGCAGCTTAGCAGGGGCCGGGAATTCACCCCTCCACTTT	CASSLAGAGNSPLHF
TRBD2	few	TRBJ2-7	TRBV2	TGTGCCAGCAGATCGACTAGCGGGGACTACGAGCAGTACTTC	CASRSTSGDYEQYF